Here is one TCR beta chain with its context. This record belongs to a study of T-cell reconstitution after alpha-beta-depleted transplantation in children. Preparation of the TCRbeta library was carried out with unique molecular identifiers. TCRdb fed the PCR reads into MiXCR, producing one record per CDR3 protein. The repertoire holds hundreds of thousands of distinct CDR3 sequences, with around 16% as singletons. Material: PBMCs from the stem cell graft donor, obtained from the stem cell graft. The clonotype originates from a human donor who donated a stem cell graft to a child with acute myeloid leukemia.

This CDR3 reads CAWVRGLGTAGANVLTF. Written as DNA, the CDR3 is TGTGCCTGGGTCCGGGGTCTTGGTACGGCTGGGGCCAACGTCCTGACTTTC. The V and J genes are TRBV30 and TRBJ2-6; maybe TRBD2 (5 bases). Trimming took 5 bases from V and 2 from J, leaving 19 bases between them. Germline values: CDR1 GTSNPN, CDR2 SVGIG (reference sequence). This CDR3 region has 17 residues.